The clone carrying this T cell receptor beta chain has a count of ten or more. This sample was included in a study of T cells in Graves' hyperthyroidism and ophthalmopathy. The investigators amplified TCR beta CDR3 regions from RNA transcripts. The HTBI primer set was used in a first-round RT-PCR of the TCR CDR3. MiXCR, run by TCRdb on the multiplex PCR reads, gives a single entry per CDR3 protein. This table holds roughly 98,000 distinct CDR3 sequences, approximately 42% found once. The receptor was derived from a woman in her twenties or thirties with Graves' hyperthyroidism. The sequenced material came from peripheral blood or thyroid tissue (not recorded which).

CDR3 in amino acids: CSARPDIDTQYF. CDR3 nucleotides: TGCAGTGCTAGACCCGATATAGATACGCAGTATTTT. The chain is built from TRBV20-1 and TRBJ2-3; D gene uncertain. With 2 bases removed from V and 5 bases from J, the gap between germline ends came to 8 bases. This CDR3 comprises 12 residues. Germline CDR1 is DFQATT and CDR2 is SNEGSKA (reference sequence).